This T cell receptor (beta chain) was retrieved from a study of blood T cell repertoires in COVID-19. Turning to the study itself: The United States, Italy and Spain supplied acute and convalescent COVID-19 samples.

Per the authors' pipeline: Amplified reference gene primers provided the basis for estimating nucleated cell counts. Produced via immunoSEQ multiplex PCR; TCRdb's table is partial and in-frame only. That table supplies the V and J calls and clone size; D and trimming were determined from the DNA. The table includes about 120,000 clones, around four fifths detected once. Sequenced: peripheral blood. This receptor was identified in a man aged 70-80 years with active or convalescent COVID-19.

The CDR3 protein is CATPKRSRSYEQYF. The CDR3 coding sequence is TGTGCCACCCCAAAGAGGTCACGTTCCTACGAGCAGTACTTC. The J gene is TRBJ2-7, the V gene TRBV19; D ambiguous. Trimming left V 10 bases short and J 1 base short, with 17 bases between. CDR1 is LNHDA, CDR2 SQIVND, per germline (reference sequence). The CDR3 covers 14 residues.